Listed below are T cell receptor beta chains from one sample, sequenced in a study of T cell repertoires in cytomegalovirus infection. TCRdb processed the reads anew with MiXCR; each CDR3 protein has one entry. The data contain about 450,000 distinct CDR3 sequences, roughly a third of them singletons. The sample consisted of PBMCs. Every receptor here comes from a human donor in good health (CMV status not recorded). Some clones in this sample may be carry-over from other donors' samples. The CDR3 runs from the conserved cysteine through the conserved F or W. The D gene is left open where the match is weak. Size is stated for part of the rows, as once, few or many counts, or as a class when the clone is expanded.

TRBJ2-3,-,TRBV7-2,-,CSSSLGPGYSDTKYF,TGTTCCAGCAGCTTAGGGCCCGGGTACTCAGATACGAAGTATTTT
TRBJ1-1,-,TRBV5-4,-,CASSLGGRGDTEAFF,TGTGCCAGCAGCTTGGGGGGCCGGGGGGACACTGAAGCTTTCTTT
TRBJ2-2,few,TRBV12-3/TRBV12-4,TRBD1,CASSPSPDRVAAGELFF,TGTGCCAGCAGTCCAAGCCCGGACAGGGTGGCGGCCGGGGAGCTGTTTTTT
TRBJ1-5,-,TRBV12-3/TRBV12-4,-,CASREGGYNQPQHF,TGTGCCAGCAGGGAGGGAGGGTACAATCAGCCCCAGCATTTT
TRBJ2-2,many,TRBV7-6,TRBD1,CASSPTGGNTGELFF,TGTGCCAGCAGCCCTACAGGGGGCAACACCGGGGAGCTGTTTTTT
TRBJ1-4,-,TRBV10-2,-,CASSEVLGLGSEEKLFF,TGCGCCAGCAGTGAGGTTTTAGGTTTGGGGAGTGAGGAAAAACTGTTTTTT
TRBJ1-1,-,TRBV20-1,-,CSAGLIRVNTEAFF,TGCAGTGCTGGTCTTATACGGGTGAACACTGAAGCTTTCTTT
TRBJ2-7,-,TRBV4-3,-,CASSQDKDSYEQYF,TGCGCCAGCAGCCAAGATAAGGATTCCTACGAGCAGTACTTC
TRBJ2-1,few,TRBV20-1,-,CSARNRDSYNEQFF,TGCAGTGCTAGAAACCGGGACTCGTACAATGAGCAGTTCTTC
TRBJ1-1,-,TRBV4-1,-,CASSQEGIQAVNTEAFF,TGCGCCAGCAGCCAAGAAGGGATACAGGCGGTGAACACTGAAGCTTTCTTT
TRBJ2-5,many,TRBV7-2,-,CASSPEPGSQETQYF,TGTGCCAGCAGCCCGGAGCCAGGATCCCAAGAGACCCAGTACTTC
TRBJ1-2,-,TRBV3-1,-,CASSQIFPDRDYGYTF,TGTGCCAGCAGCCAAATCTTTCCGGACAGAGACTATGGCTACACCTTC
TRBJ2-5,-,TRBV7-8,-,CASSSRGSKETQYF,TGTGCCAGCAGTTCCCGGGGATCTAAAGAGACCCAGTACTTC
TRBJ2-3,-,TRBV15,TRBD2,CATSRGEYTDTQYF,TGTGCCACCAGCCGGGGGGAATACACAGATACGCAGTATTTT
TRBJ2-1,many,TRBV7-2,TRBD2,CASRSSGGAPYNEQFF,TGTGCCAGCAGGTCTAGCGGGGGGGCCCCCTACAATGAGCAGTTCTTC
TRBJ2-7,many,TRBV7-2,-,CASSFSQSHSSYEQYF,TGTGCCAGCAGCTTTTCTCAGAGTCATAGCTCCTACGAGCAGTACTTC
TRBJ2-7,many,TRBV7-2,-,CASSLAPYEQYF,TGTGCCAGCAGCTTAGCGCCTTACGAGCAGTACTTC
TRBJ1-5,-,TRBV19,TRBD1,CASKGQGAQPQHF,TGTGCCAGTAAAGGCCAGGGGGCTCAGCCCCAGCATTTT
TRBJ2-7,few,TRBV6-5,-,CASRGDGRPIYEQYF,TGTGCCAGCAGAGGGGACGGACGTCCTATCTACGAGCAGTACTTC
TRBJ2-5,few,TRBV11-1,-,CASSLAGKETQYF,TGTGCCAGCAGCTTAGCTGGGAAAGAGACCCAGTACTTC
TRBJ2-3,few,TRBV10-3,TRBD1,CAISGGALGTGGDTQYF,TGTGCCATCAGTGGGGGGGCCCTCGGGACAGGTGGGGATACGCAGTATTTT
TRBJ2-1,-,TRBV7-3,-,CASRRTAKGEQFF,TGTGCCAGCAGAAGGACTGCGAAGGGCGAGCAGTTCTTC
TRBJ2-5,many,TRBV7-2,-,CASSLVGGPLQETQYF,TGTGCCAGCAGCTTAGTGGGGGGCCCCCTTCAAGAGACCCAGTACTTC
TRBJ2-7,few,TRBV14,-,CASSQSRGSGTYEQYF,TGTGCCAGCAGCCAAAGTCGCGGCAGCGGAACCTACGAGCAGTACTTC
TRBJ2-3,many,TRBV4-1,-,CASSQGRVSTDTQYF,TGCGCCAGCAGCCAAGGACGGGTTAGCACAGATACGCAGTATTTT
TRBJ1-6,-,TRBV15,TRBD1,CATSRDLLVQRGDRVLAPLHF,TGTGCCACCAGCAGAGATCTTTTGGTCCAACGCGGGGACAGGGTTTTGGCACCCCTCCACTTT
TRBJ2-1,many,TRBV11-2,TRBD2,CASSLDAGSGGAYEQFF,TGTGCCAGCAGCTTAGATGCGGGGAGCGGGGGGGCCTATGAGCAGTTCTTC
TRBJ2-3,-,TRBV2,TRBD2,CATMGGLTDTQYF,TGTGCCACCATGGGGGGGTTGACAGATACGCAGTATTTT